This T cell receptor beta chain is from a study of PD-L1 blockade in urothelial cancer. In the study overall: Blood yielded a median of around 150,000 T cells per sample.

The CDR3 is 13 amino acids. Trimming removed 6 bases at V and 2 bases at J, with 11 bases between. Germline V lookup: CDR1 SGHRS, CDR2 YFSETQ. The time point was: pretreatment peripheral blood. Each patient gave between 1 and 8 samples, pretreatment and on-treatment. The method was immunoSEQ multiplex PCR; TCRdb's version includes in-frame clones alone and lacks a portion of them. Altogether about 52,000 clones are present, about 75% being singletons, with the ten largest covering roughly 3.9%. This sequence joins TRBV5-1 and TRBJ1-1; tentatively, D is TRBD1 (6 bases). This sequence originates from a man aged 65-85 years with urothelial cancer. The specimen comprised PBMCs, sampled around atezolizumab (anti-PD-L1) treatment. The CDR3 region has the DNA TGCGCCAGCACCCAGGACAGAAACACTGAAGCTTTCTTT. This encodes CASTQDRNTEAFF.